This T cell receptor beta chain was obtained from a study of graft-versus-host responses after intestinal transplantation. The table came from immunoSEQ multiplex PCR; TCRdb's copy has only in-frame clones and leaves some out. The sample has some 120,000 clones, 90% seen once; the top ten hold approximately 0.17%. Regarding the study as a whole: Recipient marrow contained GvH clones, some of which appeared first in ileum or blood.

Trimming removed 2 bases at V and 1 base at J, with 10 bases between. The V gene's germline CDR1 is SGHDT and CDR2 YYEEEE. The CDR3 length is 14 residues. In this sample, this clone turned up once. Its antigen is not known. This clonotype originated in a human donor who received an intestinal transplant. The chain uses TRBV5-6 and TRBJ2-7; the D gene is possibly TRBD1 (5 bases). The input for sequencing was unstimulated CD4+ T cells sorted from spleen or lymph node cells, taken before intestinal transplant. CDR3 residues: CASSFFDRSYEQYF. DNA for the CDR3: TGTGCCAGCAGCTTCTTCGACAGATCCTACGAGCAGTACTTC.